The rows below give T cell receptor beta chains drawn from one sample of a study of Ad26.COV2.S vaccination and SARS-CoV-2 variants. Some clones are missing from TCRdb's copy, which holds only in-frame ones; the method was immunoSEQ multiplex PCR. The sample lists around 300,000 clones, 70% to 90% occurring once. The sample was peripheral blood, taken in a trial of Ad26.COV2.S vaccine versus placebo. These receptors were taken from a person between 18 and 65 years old who received the Ad26.COV2.S COVID-19 vaccine or a placebo. Each CDR3 is given with its conserved first and last residue. D genes are given only for firm matches. Clone size is shown for a subset of rows, as once, few, many or a class of expanded clone.

abundance,d_gene,v_gene,len,j_gene,CDR3nt,CDR3aa
-,TRBD1,TRBV7-3,13,TRBJ1-5,TGTGCCAGCAGCTCGACAGGGGATCAGCCCCAGCATTTT,CASSSTGDQPQHF
once,-,TRBV4-1,13,TRBJ1-2,TGCGCCAGCAGCAAAAACTTCGGGAACAGCTACACCTTC,CASSKNFGNSYTF
-,-,TRBV7-2,14,TRBJ1-1,TGTGCCAGCAGCTTTGGTTCTACGAACACTGAAGCTTTCTTT,CASSFGSTNTEAFF
-,-,TRBV6-5,13,TRBJ1-1,TGTGCCAGCAGTCCTTTCCCCGGGGGCGACGCTTTCTTT,CASSPFPGGDAFF
-,-,TRBV6-2/TRBV6-3,16,TRBJ2-1,TGTGCCAGCAGCTGTCAGAGATTTCCACCCTACAATGAGCAGTTCTTC,CASSCQRFPPYNEQFF
-,-,TRBV12-3/TRBV12-4,12,TRBJ2-7,TGTGCCAGCAGTTTTGGAGGCTACGAGCAGTACTTC,CASSFGGYEQYF
-,-,TRBV5-1,13,TRBJ2-1,TGCGCCAGCAGCTTGCTGGGGGGCGATGAGCAGTTCTTC,CASSLLGGDEQFF
-,TRBD1,TRBV4-3,16,TRBJ1-6,TGCGCCAGCAGCCCCCGGGACAGGGGACATAATTCACCCCTCCACTTT,CASSPRDRGHNSPLHF
-,-,TRBV19,17,TRBJ1-5,TGTGCCAGTAGTATAGGCCTCCAGGGCAGGACCACTAAGCTCCAGCATTTT,CASSIGLQGRTTKLQHF
-,-,TRBV6-2/TRBV6-3,17,TRBJ1-1,TGTGCCAGCAGTTACCCCCTTACTAATCTTCATAACACTGAAGCTTTCTTT,CASSYPLTNLHNTEAFF
-,TRBD1,TRBV30,14,TRBJ2-7,TGTGCCTGGAACCTGGGACAGGGTTTCCACGAGCAGTACTTC,CAWNLGQGFHEQYF
-,-,TRBV4-3,15,TRBJ1-4,TGCGCCAGCAGCCAAGATTTGGACGCTAATGAAAAACTGTTTTTT,CASSQDLDANEKLFF
-,-,TRBV27,14,TRBJ1-5,TGTGCCAGCAGTCTGTCAGGGTCGAGGGAGCCCCAGCATTTT,CASSLSGSREPQHF
-,-,TRBV19,11,TRBJ1-1,TGTGCCAGTATTGGGAACACTGAAGCTTTCTTT,CASIGNTEAFF
-,TRBD2,TRBV7-2,17,TRBJ2-2,TGTGCCAGCAGCTTAGGACTAGCGGGGGGGTACACCGGGGAGCTGTTTTTT,CASSLGLAGGYTGELFF
-,-,TRBV10-2,14,TRBJ2-1,TGCGCCAGCACTACGGACGGATACTACAATGAGCAGTTCTTC,CASTTDGYYNEQFF
once,-,TRBV24-1,13,TRBJ2-2,TGTGCCACCAGACAGGCGAACACCGGGGAGCTGTTTTTT,CATRQANTGELFF
-,-,TRBV4-3,18,TRBJ2-1,TGCGCCAGCAGCCAAGATAGATCTCCGGGGAGCTCCTACAATGAGCAGTTCTTC,CASSQDRSPGSSYNEQFF
-,-,TRBV2,14,TRBJ1-1,TGTGCCAGCAATTCGGGGAGGGGGGACACTGAAGCTTTCTTT,CASNSGRGDTEAFF
-,TRBD1,TRBV5-1,16,TRBJ1-2,TGCGCCAGCAGCCGCGGGGACAGCCGAGCTAACTATGGCTACACCTTC,CASSRGDSRANYGYTF
-,-,TRBV24-1,16,TRBJ2-3,TGTGCCACCAGTGATGACGGGGGCTGGAGCACAGATACGCAGTATTTT,CATSDDGGWSTDTQYF
-,TRBD1,TRBV7-9,13,TRBJ1-4,TGTGCCAGCGGGACAGGGGCATGGGAAAAACTGTTTTTT,CASGTGAWEKLFF